This T cell receptor (beta chain) was sequenced for a study of blood T cell repertoires in COVID-19. Study-wide context: Material from acute and convalescent COVID-19 was sourced from the United States, Italy and Spain. Nucleic acid was either cDNA or gDNA, and it came from T cells, B-cell-depleted T cells, or PBMCs.

This CDR3 contains 17 residues. The germline V gene has CDR1 MNHNS and CDR2 SASEGT. Germline trimming cut 2 bases from V and 2 bases from J; bases unmatched to any gene: 11. Authors' analysis steps: Reference gene primer amplification in the assay estimated nucleated cell counts. Sequencing used immunoSEQ multiplex PCR; TCRdb keeps in-frame clones, though not all of them. V, J and clone size were drawn from that table, and D and trimming were deduced from the DNA. Of tens of thousands of clones listed, 88% are singletons. The sequencing sample was made of peripheral blood. V gene TRBV6-1 combines with J gene TRBJ2-7; 8 bases are shared with TRBD2. This TCR came from a human donor in a cohort sampled during active COVID-19. The DNA for the CDR3 is TGTGCCAGCAGTGAACCCCGGCGTCGCGGGGGGACCTACGAGCAGTACTTC. It translates to CASSEPRRRGGTYEQYF.